This record covers a single T cell receptor beta chain. These data belong to a study of cytomegalovirus exposure and HLA in healthy donors. Primers for the PCR totalled 60 Vbeta and 13 Jbeta. Only in-frame clones appear in the TCRdb table, and some are missing; sequencing was by immunoSEQ multiplex PCR. The table lists about 160,000 clones, 70% to 90% of them singletons, with roughly 2.2% in the top ten. This cohort consisted of healthy bone marrow donors. Germline V gives CDR1 SGHNT, CDR2 YYREEE (reference sequence). V was clipped by 3 bases and J by 4 bases, with 19 bases between them. The CDR3 totals 16 residues.

The receptor's source is a man between 18 and 29 years old in good health and CMV-seropositive. The sample was PBMCs. V and J are TRBV5-4 and TRBJ1-2; no reliable D call. CDR3 in DNA: TGTGCCAGCAGCTCGTTAAGCGGTGAAAAGGCCTATGGCTACACCTTC. Amino acid sequence: CASSSLSGEKAYGYTF.